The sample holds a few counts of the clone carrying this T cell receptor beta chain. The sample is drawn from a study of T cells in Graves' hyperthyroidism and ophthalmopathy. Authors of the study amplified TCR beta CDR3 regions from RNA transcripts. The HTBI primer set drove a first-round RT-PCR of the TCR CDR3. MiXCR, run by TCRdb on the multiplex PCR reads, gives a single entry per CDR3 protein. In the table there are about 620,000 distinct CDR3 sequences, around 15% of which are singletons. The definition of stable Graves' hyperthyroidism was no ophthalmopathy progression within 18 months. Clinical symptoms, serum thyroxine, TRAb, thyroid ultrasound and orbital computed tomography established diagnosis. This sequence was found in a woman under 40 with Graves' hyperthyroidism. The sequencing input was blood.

This CDR3 reads CASSPQAQPNEKLFF. CDR3 DNA: TGTGCCAGCAGCCCCCAAGCTCAGCCCAATGAAAAACTGTTTTTT. This rearrangement joins TRBV7-2 to TRBJ1-4, with unresolved D. The germline V gene encodes CDR1 SGHTA and CDR2 FQGNSA. This CDR3 contains 15 residues. Trimming cost V 5 bases and J 5 bases, with 15 bases left between them.